Each of the 7 T cell receptor beta chains below was sequenced from the same sample in a study of blood T cell repertoires in COVID-19. Produced via immunoSEQ multiplex PCR; TCRdb's table is partial and in-frame only. The sample lists approximately 15,000 clones; 60% to 75% were seen once. The sample was peripheral blood. The receptor source for this set is a man between 65 and 85 years old with acute or convalescent COVID-19.

V usage is TRBV18 and J usage is TRBJ1-2, with D possibly being TRBD1 (5 bases). Trimming left V 5 bases short and J 4 bases short, with 11 bases between. Germline-derived CDR1 and CDR2 are KGHSH and LQKENI. CDR3 length: 13 amino acids. CDR3 region: CASSVTAGYGYTF. CDR3 bases: TGTGCCAGCTCAGTGACAGCAGGCTATGGCTACACCTTC. The full variable domain, its missing parts supplied by reference TRBV18 and TRBJ1-2, is NAGVMQNPRHLVRRRGQEARLRCSPMKGHSHVYWYRQLPEEGLKFMVYLQKENIIDESGMPKERFSAEFPKEGPSILRIQQVVRGDSAAYFCASSVTAGYGYTFGSGTRLTVV.

The V call is TRBV29-1, the J call TRBJ1-1; possibly TRBD1 for D (5 bases). The CDR3 has 14 residues. CDR1 is SQVTM and CDR2 is ANQGSEA in the germline V gene. V lost 6 bases to trimming and J lost 1 base, with 15 bases between them. CDR3 DNA sequence: TGCAGCGTGACTCCAGGGTCGTCGAACACTGAAGCTTTCTTT. The encoded protein is CSVTPGSSNTEAFF. Variable domain in full (rest from reference TRBV29-1 and TRBJ1-1): SAVISQKPSRDICQRGTSLTIQCQVDSQVTMMFWYRQQPGQSLTLIATANQGSEATYESGFVIDKFPISRPNLTFSTLTVSNMSPEDSSIYLCSVTPGSSNTEAFFGQGTRLTVV.

The rearrangement joins TRBV24-1 to TRBJ1-1; 7 bases are shared with TRBD1. J was trimmed by 3 bases and V by 7 bases; bases with no gene match: 7. Looked up from germline, CDR1 is KGHDR and CDR2 is SFDVKD. The CDR3 spans 14 residues. CDR3 protein: CATRSIRGDTEAFF. The CDR3 DNA sequence: TGTGCCACCAGGTCTATCAGGGGGGACACTGAAGCTTTCTTT.

V and J are TRBV18 and TRBJ2-1; TRBD2 aligns across 10 bases. V lost 3 bases, J lost 7 bases, and 21 bases stayed unmatched. The CDR3 has 20 residues. Germline V gives CDR1 KGHSH, CDR2 LQKENI. The CDR3 bases are TGTGCCAGCTCACCCCGGCGGGCAGGGGGGCTAGCGGGAGTAAGGAATGAGCAGTTCTTC. Translated, it gives CASSPRRAGGLAGVRNEQFF.

The table lists this clone with a few counts. The chain employs TRBV6-6 and TRBJ1-3; D is ambiguous. Germline CDR1 MNHNY, CDR2 SVGAGI (reference sequence). V dropped 8 bases and J dropped 0 bases, with 11 bases sitting between them. The length of the CDR3 is 14 residues. DNA of the CDR3: TGTGCCAGCGGGCTCCTTGACTCTGGAAACACCATATATTTT. The encoded protein is CASGLLDSGNTIYF.

The J gene is TRBJ2-2, the V gene TRBV7-9; 7 bases are a match to TRBD1. The germline gives CDR1 SEHNR, CDR2 FQNEAQ (reference sequence). V lost 3 bases and J lost 2; bases outside the gene matches: 9. The CDR3 contains 17 residues. CDR3 nucleotide sequence: TGTGCCAGCAGCTTTGTACAGGGGTTCGGAAACACCGGGGAGCTGTTTTTT. It specifies CASSFVQGFGNTGELFF. Full variable domain (remainder filled in from reference TRBV7-9 and TRBJ2-2): DTGVSQNPRHKITKRGQNVTFRCDPISEHNRLYWYRQTLGQGPEFLTYFQNEAQLEKSRLLSDRFSAERPKGSFSTLEIQRTEQGDSAMYLCASSFVQGFGNTGELFFGEGSRLTVL.

The chain recombines TRBV19 with TRBJ2-1; TRBD2 aligns across 11 bases. The CDR3 covers 17 residues. Germline V CDR1 and CDR2: LNHDA, SQIVND (reference sequence). Trimming cost V 6 bases and J 4 bases; bases outside gene matches: 11. The CDR3 loop reads CASRQRGTSGIYNEQFF. Written as DNA, the CDR3 is TGTGCCAGTAGACAACGAGGGACTAGCGGCATATACAATGAGCAGTTCTTC.